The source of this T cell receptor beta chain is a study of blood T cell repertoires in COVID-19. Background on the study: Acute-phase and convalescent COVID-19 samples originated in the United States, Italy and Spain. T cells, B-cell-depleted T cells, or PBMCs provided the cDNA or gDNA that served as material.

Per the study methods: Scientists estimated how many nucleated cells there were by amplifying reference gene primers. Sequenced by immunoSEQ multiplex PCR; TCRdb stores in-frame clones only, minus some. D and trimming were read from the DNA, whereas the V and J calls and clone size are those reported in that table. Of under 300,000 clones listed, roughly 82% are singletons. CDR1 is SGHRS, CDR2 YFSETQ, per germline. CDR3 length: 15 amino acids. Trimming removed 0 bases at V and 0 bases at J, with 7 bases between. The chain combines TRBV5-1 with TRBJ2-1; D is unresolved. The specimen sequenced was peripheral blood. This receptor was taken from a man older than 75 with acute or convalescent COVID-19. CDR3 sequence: CASSLDGPSYNEQFF. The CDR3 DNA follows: TGCGCCAGCAGCTTGGACGGTCCCTCCTACAATGAGCAGTTCTTC.